This T cell receptor (beta chain) stems from a study of control samples from healthy donors and cancer patients. Assay: immunoSEQ multiplex PCR; the TCRdb copy retains only in-frame clones and omits some. Here the sample spans approximately 150,000 clones, approximately 91% being singletons. Trimming took off 4 bases at V and 0 bases at J, with 11 bases between the two ends. Germline V gene lookup returns CDR1 SGHRS and CDR2 YFSETQ. The CDR3 loop spans 15 amino acids. The receptor's source is a young man in good health. The sample consisted of blood. The chain uses TRBV5-1 and TRBJ1-5, with D possibly TRBD1 on 6 matching bases. The CDR3 loop reads CASSPGTLSNQPQHF. The CDR3 DNA is TGCGCCAGCAGCCCTGGGACACTTAGCAATCAGCCCCAGCATTTT.